A single T cell receptor beta chain is shown here with its context. Only one count was recorded for this clone. No cognate antigen has been identified for it. Per-base quality was not reported, and no clone a single base away is much larger than it. The intended sense of this specimen's time point label: cycle 2 day 1 (C2D1) of nivolumab. Relapse after autologous stem cell transplantation had occurred in all trial patients, and cohorts A, B and C were distinguished by prior brentuximab vedotin exposure. A total of approximately 51 patients with relapsed/refractory classical Hodgkin lymphoma made up the trial cohort, and each patient's best overall response was complete response, partial response or progressive disease. Single-agent nivolumab was administered to trial patients in the multi-cohort phase II CheckMate 205 trial. An independent review committee assessed best overall response by applying the 2007 International Working Group response criteria. Trial PBMCs were collected immediately before nivolumab initiation (C1D1) and during therapy at cycle 2 day 1 and cycle 4 day 1. Peripheral blood was collected in 8 mL Vacutainer Cell Preparation Tubes, from which PBMCs were isolated by centrifugation and then cryopreserved.

The Qiagen DNeasy kit was used to extract genomic DNA both from unsorted PBMCs and from the negatively selected CD4+ and CD8+ fractions. TCR beta CDR3 regions were subjected to amplification by immunoSEQ multiplex PCR with primers that anneal to V and J segments. A synthetic immune receptor repertoire was used to minimize amplification bias, and remaining bias was computationally removed after sequencing. In the source study's methods: Custom Python scripts were used to quantify repertoire diversity as the Shannon entropy index. Unsorted, CD4+ and CD8+ repertoires were analyzed separately, except in combined analyses where CD4+ and CD8+ sequences were merged in silico. A clone was considered expanded if an increase in frequency of at least 2-fold after treatment relative to C1D1 was found, and a pseudocount of 0.5 was applied to clones undetected at baseline. Clones with 0 or 1 copy at C1D1 were defined as singleton clones, while clones with 2 or more copies were defined as non-singleton clones. Clones expanded in unsorted samples were labelled as CD4+, CD8+ or unknown by matching protein sequences in sorted samples from the same patient. Wilcoxon tests on paired samples were used to test diversity changes from C1D1 to C4D1. Drawn from immuneACCESS, this table holds only the in-frame rearrangements with V and J called that TCRdb kept. Clones are partly lost; checked studies trace under half to an unresolved V gene and leave the rest unexplained. V, J and clone size were drawn from that table, and D and trimming were deduced from the DNA. In this sample the table shows 50,000 or so clones, around 78% of which occur a single time. The ten largest clones capture less than 15% of the sample.

This entry comes from a study of PD-1 blockade in classical Hodgkin lymphoma (TCRdb year 2020). Broadly, across the study: Nivolumab dosing was 3 mg/kg intravenously every 2 weeks, continuing until either disease progression or unacceptable toxicity. The study used CyTOF and TCR beta sequencing to define a peripheral blood immune signature of response to PD-1 blockade in classical Hodgkin lymphoma.

What the study reported, not specific to this receptor: Lower diversity was observed in patients in whom nivolumab was started less than 1 year after ASCT, and these patients were excluded from later analyses so that confounding by immune reconstitution would be avoided. Only a single clinical trial cohort was studied, and what caused the repertoire differences, possibly disease activity or prior therapy, remained undefined. Trial patients with a complete response had baseline diversity similar to that of newly diagnosed patients, while partial responders and progressors had significantly lower diversity. By C4D1, a significant rise was seen in CD4+ TCR diversity but not in CD8+ TCR diversity (p=0.0027 vs p=0.16), and the rise was most apparent among complete responders (p=0.02). Baseline TCR diversity was reported to be lower in newly diagnosed patients than in healthy donors and to be lower still in relapsed/refractory patients.

V ends up 2 bases short and J 3 bases short, with an unmatched junction base count of 7. The CDR3 goes from the cysteine to the phenylalanine over 15 residues. Here the CDR3 DNA is all that survives: 45 bases in frame from base 1. From a lookup of the germline V gene (reference sequence), CDR1 and CDR2 are MNHNY and SVGAGI. Sequencing used peripheral blood mononuclear cells (PBMCs), obtained before the second cycle of nivolumab. Here the chain combines TRBV6-6 and TRBJ2-7, and 7 junctional nucleotides match TRBD1. The receptor was derived from a human donor with classical Hodgkin lymphoma. The sequence in DNA is TGTGCCAGCAGTTACCATGGACAGGCAGTCTACGAGCAGTACTTC. It codes for CASSYHGQAVYEQYF.